The entry below describes one T cell receptor (beta chain). The CDR3 runs to 13 residues. After removal of 5 bases from V and 6 bases from J, the junction contained 4 bases not matched to a gene. Germline V gene data show CDR1 as SNHLY and CDR2 as FYNNEI. The data originate from a study of T cell changes during pregnancy in multiple sclerosis. Method: immunoSEQ multiplex PCR; TCRdb's copy keeps in-frame clones and lacks some. The sample lists some 80,000 clones, more than 90% occurring once. The rearrangement joins TRBV2 to TRBJ2-1; 7 bases map to TRBD1. The sample in question was peripheral blood, obtained in the second trimester of pregnancy. This clonotype was obtained from a female donor with multiple sclerosis, enrolled in a pregnancy study. The CDR3 DNA reads as TGTGCCAGCAGTATCCGACAGGGCAATGAGCAGTTCTTC. It codes for CASSIRQGNEQFF.